The 5 T cell receptor beta chains below come from one sample, sequenced in a study of blood T cell repertoires in COVID-19. Assay used: immunoSEQ multiplex PCR; TCRdb lists only in-frame clones, some missing. The sample carries 100,000 to 150,000 clones, approximately 89% recorded once. Sequenced sample: peripheral blood. These receptors all come from a woman between 55 and 75 years old with acute or convalescent COVID-19.

The rearrangement joins TRBV11-3 to TRBJ2-2, with D unresolved. Trimming removed 0 bases from V and 6 bases from J, with 5 bases in between. This CDR3 region has 13 residues. CDR1 is SGHNT, CDR2 YENEEA, per germline. The CDR3 bases are TGTGCCAGCAGCTTAGATTCTCCCGGGGAGCTGTTTTTT. Its translation: CASSLDSPGELFF.

The chain is built from TRBV5-4 and TRBJ1-1; the D gene is possibly TRBD1 (6 bases). The CDR3 is 15 amino acids. Deletions cut 4 bases from V and 0 bases from J, with 13 bases between. Germline V CDR1 and CDR2: SGHNT, YYREEE (reference sequence). The CDR3 region has the DNA TGTGCCAGCAGCCCGGGACAACTCATGAACACTGAAGCTTTCTTT. Residues: CASSPGQLMNTEAFF.

V and J are TRBV18 and TRBJ1-1; 10 bases fit TRBD1. Germline values: CDR1 KGHSH, CDR2 LQKENI. The CDR3 has 14 residues. Trimming cost V 4 bases and J 4 bases; bases outside gene matches: 3. The CDR3 bases are TGTGCCAGCTCACAAGGACAGGGGGTCACTGAAGCTTTCTTT. Translation gives CASSQGQGVTEAFF.

The genes are TRBV9 and TRBJ1-1; D remains unclear. Germline CDR1 and CDR2: SGDLS and YYNGEE. The V end was cut by 4 bases, the J end by 1 base, with 11 bases between. The CDR3 length is 14 residues. The CDR3 protein is CASSQAGQNTEAFF. The CDR3 DNA reads TGTGCCAGCAGCCAGGCGGGCCAGAACACTGAAGCTTTCTTT.

This clone was seen once. This chain connects TRBV2 to TRBJ2-3, with 10 bases matching TRBD1. Germline V lookup: CDR1 SNHLY, CDR2 FYNNEI. V was clipped by 10 bases and J by 5 bases; unmatched bases: 6. The CDR3 covers 13 residues. This CDR3 reads CAIRQGAEDTQYF. The CDR3 coding sequence is TGTGCCATCCGACAGGGGGCGGAAGATACGCAGTATTTT.